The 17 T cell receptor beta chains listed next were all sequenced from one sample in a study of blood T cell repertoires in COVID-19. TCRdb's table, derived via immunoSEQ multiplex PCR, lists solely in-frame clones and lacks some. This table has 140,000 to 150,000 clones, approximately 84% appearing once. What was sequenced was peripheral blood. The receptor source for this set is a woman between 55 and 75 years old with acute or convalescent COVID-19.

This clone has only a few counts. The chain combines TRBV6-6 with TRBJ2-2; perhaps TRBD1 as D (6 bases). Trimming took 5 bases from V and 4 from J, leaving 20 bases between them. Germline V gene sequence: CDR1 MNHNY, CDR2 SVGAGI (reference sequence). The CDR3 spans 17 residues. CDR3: CASSRGTLGPSTGELFF. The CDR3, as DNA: TGTGCCAGCAGTCGAGGGACACTGGGACCTTCCACCGGGGAGCTGTTTTTT.

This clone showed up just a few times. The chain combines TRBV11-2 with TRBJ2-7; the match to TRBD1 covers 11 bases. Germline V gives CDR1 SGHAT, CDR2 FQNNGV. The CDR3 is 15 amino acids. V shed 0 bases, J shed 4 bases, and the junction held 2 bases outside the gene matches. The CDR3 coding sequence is TGTGCCAGCAGCTTAGAAGGGACAGGGGGGTACGAGCAGTACTTC. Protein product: CASSLEGTGGYEQYF.

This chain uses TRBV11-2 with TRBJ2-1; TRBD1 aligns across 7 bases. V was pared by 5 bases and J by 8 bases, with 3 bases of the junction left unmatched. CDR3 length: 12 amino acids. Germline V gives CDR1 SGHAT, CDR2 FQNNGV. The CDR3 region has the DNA TGTGCCAGCAGCGCAGGGGGTCATGAGCAGTTCTTC. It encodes CASSAGGHEQFF.

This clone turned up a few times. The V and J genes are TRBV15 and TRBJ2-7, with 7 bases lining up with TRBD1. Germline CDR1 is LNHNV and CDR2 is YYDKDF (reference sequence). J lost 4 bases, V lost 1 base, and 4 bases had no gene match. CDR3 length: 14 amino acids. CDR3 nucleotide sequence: TGTGCCACCAGCAGAGGCTTGACAGGGTACGAGCAGTACTTC. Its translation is CATSRGLTGYEQYF.

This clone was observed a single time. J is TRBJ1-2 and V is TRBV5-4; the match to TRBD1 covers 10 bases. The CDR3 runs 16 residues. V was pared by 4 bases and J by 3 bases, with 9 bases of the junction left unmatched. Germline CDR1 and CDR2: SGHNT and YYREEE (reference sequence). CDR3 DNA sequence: TGTGCCAGCAGCCCCACTCCGGGACAGGGGTACTATGGCTACACCTTC. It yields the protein CASSPTPGQGYYGYTF. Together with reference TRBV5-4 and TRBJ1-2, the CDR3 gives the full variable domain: ETGVTQSPTHLIKTRGQQVTLRCSSQSGHNTVSWYQQALGQGPQFIFQYYREEENGRGNFPPRFSGLQFPNYSSELNVNALELDDSALYLCASSPTPGQGYYGYTFGSGTRLTVV.

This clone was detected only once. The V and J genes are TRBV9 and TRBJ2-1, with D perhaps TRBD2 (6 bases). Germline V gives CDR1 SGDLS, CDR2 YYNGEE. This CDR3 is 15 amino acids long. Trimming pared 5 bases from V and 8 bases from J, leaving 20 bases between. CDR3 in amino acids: CASSSSGSHLDEQFF. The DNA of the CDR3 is TGTGCCAGCAGTTCCAGCGGGTCCCACCTGGATGAGCAGTTCTTC.

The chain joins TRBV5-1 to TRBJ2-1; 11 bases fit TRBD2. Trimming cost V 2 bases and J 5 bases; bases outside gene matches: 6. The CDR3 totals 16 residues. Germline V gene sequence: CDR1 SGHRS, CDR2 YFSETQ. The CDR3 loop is CASSLTSGSRDNEQFF. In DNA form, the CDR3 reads TGCGCCAGCAGCTTAACTAGCGGGAGTCGGGACAATGAGCAGTTCTTC.

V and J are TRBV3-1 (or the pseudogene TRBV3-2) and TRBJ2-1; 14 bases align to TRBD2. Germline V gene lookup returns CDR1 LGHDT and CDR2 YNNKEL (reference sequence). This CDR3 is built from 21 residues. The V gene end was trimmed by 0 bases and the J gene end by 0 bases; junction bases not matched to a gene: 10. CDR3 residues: CASSQDPGLAGVWSSYNEQFF. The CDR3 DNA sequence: TGTGCCAGCAGCCAAGACCCGGGACTAGCGGGAGTGTGGAGCTCCTACAATGAGCAGTTCTTC.

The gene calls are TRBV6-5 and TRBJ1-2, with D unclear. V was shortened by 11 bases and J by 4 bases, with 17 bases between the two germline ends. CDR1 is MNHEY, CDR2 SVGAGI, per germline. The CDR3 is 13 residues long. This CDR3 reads CASLRSTSYGYTF. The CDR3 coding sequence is TGTGCCTCTTTACGGAGCACTAGCTATGGCTACACCTTC.

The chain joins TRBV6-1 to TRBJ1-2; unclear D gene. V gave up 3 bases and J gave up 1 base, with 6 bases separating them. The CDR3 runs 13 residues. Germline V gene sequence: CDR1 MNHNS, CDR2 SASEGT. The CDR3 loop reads CASSEYSNYGYTF. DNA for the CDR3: TGTGCCAGCAGTGAGTACAGTAACTATGGCTACACCTTC.

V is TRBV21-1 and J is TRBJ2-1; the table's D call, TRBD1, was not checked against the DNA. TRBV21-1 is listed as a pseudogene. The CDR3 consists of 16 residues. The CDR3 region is CASSYSPGQGNNEQFF. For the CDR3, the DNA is TGTGCCAGCAGTTACTCTCCGGGACAGGGTAACAATGAGCAGTTCTTC.

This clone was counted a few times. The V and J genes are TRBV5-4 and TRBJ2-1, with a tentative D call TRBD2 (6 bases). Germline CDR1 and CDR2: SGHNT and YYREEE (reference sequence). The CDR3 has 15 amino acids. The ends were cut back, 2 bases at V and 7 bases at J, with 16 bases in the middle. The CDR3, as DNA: TGTGCCAGCAGCTTAGGCGGGATCCCCTCGAATGAGCAGTTCTTC. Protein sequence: CASSLGGIPSNEQFF. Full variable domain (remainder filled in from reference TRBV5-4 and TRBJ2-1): ETGVTQSPTHLIKTRGQQVTLRCSSQSGHNTVSWYQQALGQGPQFIFQYYREEENGRGNFPPRFSGLQFPNYSSELNVNALELDDSALYLCASSLGGIPSNEQFFGPGTRLTVL.

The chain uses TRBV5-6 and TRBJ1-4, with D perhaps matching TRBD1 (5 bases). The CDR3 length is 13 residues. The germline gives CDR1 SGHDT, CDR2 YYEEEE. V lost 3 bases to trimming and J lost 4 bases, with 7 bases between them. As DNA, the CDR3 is TGTGCCAGCAGCTGGGGCGTTAATGAAAAACTGTTTTTT. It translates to CASSWGVNEKLFF.

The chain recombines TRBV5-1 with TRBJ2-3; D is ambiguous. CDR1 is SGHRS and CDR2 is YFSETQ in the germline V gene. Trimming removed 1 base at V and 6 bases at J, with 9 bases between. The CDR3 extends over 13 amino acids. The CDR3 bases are TGCGCCAGCAGCTTGAATCTGAGGGATACGCAGTATTTT. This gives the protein CASSLNLRDTQYF.

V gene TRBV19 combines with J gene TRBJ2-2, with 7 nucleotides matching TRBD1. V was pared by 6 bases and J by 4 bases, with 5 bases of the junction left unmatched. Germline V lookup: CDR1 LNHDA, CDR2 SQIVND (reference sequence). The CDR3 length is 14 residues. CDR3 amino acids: CASRRQGTTGELFF. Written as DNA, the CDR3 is TGTGCCAGTAGAAGACAGGGTACCACCGGGGAGCTGTTTTTT.

The CDR3 DNA reads TGTGCCAGCTCACCATACCCAGGACACTACGAGCAGTACTTC. It specifies CASSPYPGHYEQYF. V gene TRBV18 combines with J gene TRBJ2-7; possible D gene TRBD1, 5 bases. Trimming removed 2 bases from V and 3 bases from J, with 11 bases in between. Germline CDR1 KGHSH, CDR2 LQKENI. The CDR3 consists of 14 residues.

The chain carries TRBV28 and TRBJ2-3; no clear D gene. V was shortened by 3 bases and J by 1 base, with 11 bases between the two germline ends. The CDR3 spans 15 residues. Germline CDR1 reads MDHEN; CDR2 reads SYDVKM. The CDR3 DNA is TGTGCCAGCAGTTTTATGGAGTTTGGCACAGATACGCAGTATTTT. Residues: CASSFMEFGTDTQYF.